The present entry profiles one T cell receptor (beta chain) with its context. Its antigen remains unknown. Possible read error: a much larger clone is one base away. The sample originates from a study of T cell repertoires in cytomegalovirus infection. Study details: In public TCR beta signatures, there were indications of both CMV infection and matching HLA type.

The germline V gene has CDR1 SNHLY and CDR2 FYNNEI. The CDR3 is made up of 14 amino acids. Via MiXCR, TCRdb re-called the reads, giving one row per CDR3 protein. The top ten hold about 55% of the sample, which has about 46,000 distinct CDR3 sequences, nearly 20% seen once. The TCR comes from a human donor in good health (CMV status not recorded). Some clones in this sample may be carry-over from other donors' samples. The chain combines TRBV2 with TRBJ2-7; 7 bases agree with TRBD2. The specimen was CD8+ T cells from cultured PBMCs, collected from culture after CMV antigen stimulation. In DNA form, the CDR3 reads TGTGCCGGCAGTTCAGGGAGGGGCAAATACGAGCAGTACTTC. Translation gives CAGSSGRGKYEQYF. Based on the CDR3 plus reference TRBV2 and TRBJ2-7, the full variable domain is EPEVTQTPSHQVTQMGQEVILRCVPISNHLYFYWYRQILGQKVEFLVSFYNNEISEKSEIFDDQFSVERPDGSNFTLKIRSTKLEDSAMYFCAGSSGRGKYEQYFGPGTRLTVT.